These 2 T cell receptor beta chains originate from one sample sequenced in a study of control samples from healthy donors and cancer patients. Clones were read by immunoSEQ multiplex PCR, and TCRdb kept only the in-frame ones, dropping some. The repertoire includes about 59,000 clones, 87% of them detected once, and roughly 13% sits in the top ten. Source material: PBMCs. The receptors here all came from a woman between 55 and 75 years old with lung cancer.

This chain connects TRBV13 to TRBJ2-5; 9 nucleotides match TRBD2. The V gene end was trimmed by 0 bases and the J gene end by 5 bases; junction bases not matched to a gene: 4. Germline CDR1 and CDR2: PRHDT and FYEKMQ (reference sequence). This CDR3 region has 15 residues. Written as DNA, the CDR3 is TGTGCCAGCAGCTTAGGTAGCGGGAGAAAGGAGACCCAGTACTTC. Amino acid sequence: CASSLGSGRKETQYF.

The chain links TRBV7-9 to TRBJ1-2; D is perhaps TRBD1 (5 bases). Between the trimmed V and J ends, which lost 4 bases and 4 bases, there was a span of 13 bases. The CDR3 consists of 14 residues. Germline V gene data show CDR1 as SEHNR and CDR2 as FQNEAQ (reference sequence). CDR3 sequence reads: CASSSDGTGYGYTF. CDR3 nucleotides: TGTGCCAGCAGCTCGGACGGCACAGGCTATGGCTACACCTTC.